The sequence of this T cell receptor (beta chain) was determined in a study of early T cells in non-severe SARS-CoV-2 infection. Germline V CDR1 and CDR2: SGHVS, FNYEAQ. The V gene end was trimmed by 5 bases and the J gene end by 6 bases; junction bases not matched to a gene: 6. The CDR3 contains 15 residues. TCRdb passed the 5' RACE reads through MiXCR, listing each CDR3 protein once. Among tens of thousands of distinct CDR3 sequences, 5.5% to 7.5% were seen once, and the ten largest hold 9.5% to 15%. This clonotype was counted ten times or more. Sequencing was done on a sample of whole blood. The clonotype comes from an adult who was a healthcare worker with PCR-confirmed SARS-CoV-2 infection or an uninfected control (not recorded which). This chain joins TRBV7-6 and TRBJ2-2, with 10 bases aligning to TRBD1. CDR3 sequence reads: CASSRDRGSAGELFF. For the CDR3, the DNA is TGTGCCAGCAGCCGGGACAGGGGATCGGCCGGGGAGCTGTTTTTT.